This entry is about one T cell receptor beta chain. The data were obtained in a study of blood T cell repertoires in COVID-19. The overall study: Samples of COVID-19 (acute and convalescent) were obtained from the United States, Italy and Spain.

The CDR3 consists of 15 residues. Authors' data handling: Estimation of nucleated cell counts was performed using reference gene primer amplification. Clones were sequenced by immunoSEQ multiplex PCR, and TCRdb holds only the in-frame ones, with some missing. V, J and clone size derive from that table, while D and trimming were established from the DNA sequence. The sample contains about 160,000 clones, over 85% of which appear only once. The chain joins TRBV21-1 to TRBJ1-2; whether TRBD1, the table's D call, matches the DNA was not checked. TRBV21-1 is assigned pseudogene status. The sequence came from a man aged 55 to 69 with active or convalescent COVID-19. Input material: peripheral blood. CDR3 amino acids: CASSIGPRGDYGYTF. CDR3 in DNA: TGTGCCAGCAGCATCGGTCCCAGGGGCGACTATGGCTACACCTTC.